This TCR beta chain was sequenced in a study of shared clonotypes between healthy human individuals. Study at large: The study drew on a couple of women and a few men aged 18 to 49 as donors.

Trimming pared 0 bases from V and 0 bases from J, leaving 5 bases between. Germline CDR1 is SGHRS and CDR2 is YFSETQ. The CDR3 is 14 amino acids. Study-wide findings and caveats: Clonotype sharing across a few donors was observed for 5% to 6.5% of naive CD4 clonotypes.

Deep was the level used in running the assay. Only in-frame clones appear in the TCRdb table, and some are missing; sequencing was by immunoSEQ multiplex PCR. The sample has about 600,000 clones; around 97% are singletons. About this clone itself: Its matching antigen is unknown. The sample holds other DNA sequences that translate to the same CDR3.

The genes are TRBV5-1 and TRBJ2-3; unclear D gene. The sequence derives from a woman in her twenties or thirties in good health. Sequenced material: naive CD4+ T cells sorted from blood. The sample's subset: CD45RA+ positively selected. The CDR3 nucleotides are TGCGCCAGCAGCTTGGCTGCGAGCACAGATACGCAGTATTTT. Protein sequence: CASSLAASTDTQYF.